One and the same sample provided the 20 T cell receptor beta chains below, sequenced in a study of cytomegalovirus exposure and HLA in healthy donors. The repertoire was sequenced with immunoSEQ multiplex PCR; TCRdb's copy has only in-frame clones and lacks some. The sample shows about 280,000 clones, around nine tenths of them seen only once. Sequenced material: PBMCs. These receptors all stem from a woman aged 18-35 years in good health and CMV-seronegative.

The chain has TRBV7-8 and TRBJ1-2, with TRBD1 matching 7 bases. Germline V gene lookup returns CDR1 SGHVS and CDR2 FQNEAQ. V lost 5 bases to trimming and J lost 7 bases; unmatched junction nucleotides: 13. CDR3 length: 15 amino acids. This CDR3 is CASSVGQLDRVGYTF. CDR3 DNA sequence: TGTGCCAGCAGCGTGGGACAGCTCGACCGGGTTGGCTACACCTTC.

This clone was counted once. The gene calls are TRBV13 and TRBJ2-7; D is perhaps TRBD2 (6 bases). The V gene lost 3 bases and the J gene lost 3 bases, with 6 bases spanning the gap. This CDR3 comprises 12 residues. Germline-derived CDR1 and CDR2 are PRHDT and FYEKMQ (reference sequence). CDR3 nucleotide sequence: TGTGCCAGCAGCTTGGGACTCTACGAGCAGTACTTC. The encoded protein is CASSLGLYEQYF.

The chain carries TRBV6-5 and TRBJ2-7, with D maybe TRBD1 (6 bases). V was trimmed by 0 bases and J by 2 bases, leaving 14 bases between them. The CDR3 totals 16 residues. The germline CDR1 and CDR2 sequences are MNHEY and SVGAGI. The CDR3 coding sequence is TGTGCCAGCAGTTACTCGTCGACAGGAAGAACCTACGAGCAGTACTTC. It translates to CASSYSSTGRTYEQYF.

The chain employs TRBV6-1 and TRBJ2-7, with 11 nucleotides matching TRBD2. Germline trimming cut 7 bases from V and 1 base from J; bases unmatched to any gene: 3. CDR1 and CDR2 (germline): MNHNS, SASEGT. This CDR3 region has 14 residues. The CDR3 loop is CASNLAGGSYEQYF. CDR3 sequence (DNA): TGTGCCAGCAATTTAGCGGGAGGGTCCTACGAGCAGTACTTC.

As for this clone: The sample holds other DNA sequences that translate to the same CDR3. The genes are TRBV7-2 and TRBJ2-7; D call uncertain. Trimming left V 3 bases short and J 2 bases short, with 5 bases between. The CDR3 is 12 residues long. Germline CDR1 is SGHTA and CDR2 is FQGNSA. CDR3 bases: TGTGCCAGCAGCTTTGGCCCCTACGAGCAGTACTTC. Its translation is CASSFGPYEQYF.

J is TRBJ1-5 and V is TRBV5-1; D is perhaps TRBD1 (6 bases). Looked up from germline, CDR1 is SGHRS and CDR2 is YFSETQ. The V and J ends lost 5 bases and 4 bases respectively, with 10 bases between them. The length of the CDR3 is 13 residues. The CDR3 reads CASRKDRNQPQHF. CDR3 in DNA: TGCGCCAGCAGAAAGGACAGAAATCAGCCCCAGCATTTT. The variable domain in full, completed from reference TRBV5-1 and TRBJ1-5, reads KAGVTQTPRYLIKTRGQQVTLSCSPISGHRSVSWYQQTPGQGLQFLFEYFSETQRNKGNFPGRFSGRQFSNSRSEMNVSTLELGDSALYLCASRKDRNQPQHFGDGTRLSIL.

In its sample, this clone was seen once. The CDR3 region is CASGRGAGAGEAFF. In DNA, the CDR3 is TGTGCCAGCGGAAGGGGGGCGGGGGCCGGGGAGGCTTTCTTT. V gene TRBV5-6 combines with J gene TRBJ1-1; maybe TRBD1 (6 bases). V gave up 7 bases and J gave up 11 bases, with 24 bases separating them. The V gene's germline CDR1 is SGHDT and CDR2 YYEEEE. The CDR3 extends over 14 amino acids.

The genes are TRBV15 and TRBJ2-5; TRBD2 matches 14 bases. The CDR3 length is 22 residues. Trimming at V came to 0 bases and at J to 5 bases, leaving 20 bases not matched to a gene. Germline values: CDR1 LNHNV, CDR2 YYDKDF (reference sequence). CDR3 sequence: CATSRDTPTSGRGYLFWETQYF. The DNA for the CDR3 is TGTGCCACCAGCAGAGATACCCCGACTAGCGGGAGGGGATACCTTTTTTGGGAGACCCAGTACTTC.

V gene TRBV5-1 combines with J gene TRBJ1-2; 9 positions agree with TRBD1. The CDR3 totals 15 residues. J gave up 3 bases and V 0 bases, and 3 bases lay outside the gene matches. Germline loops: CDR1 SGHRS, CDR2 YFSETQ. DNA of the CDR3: TGCGCCAGCAGCTTGGGGACAGGGGCCTACTATGGCTACACCTTC. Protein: CASSLGTGAYYGYTF.

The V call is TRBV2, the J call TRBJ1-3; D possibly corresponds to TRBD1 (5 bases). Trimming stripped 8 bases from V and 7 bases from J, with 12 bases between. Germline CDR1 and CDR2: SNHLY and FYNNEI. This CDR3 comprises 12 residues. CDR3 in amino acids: CASGGDGNTIYF. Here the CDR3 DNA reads TGTGCCAGCGGGGGGGATGGTAACACCATATATTTT.

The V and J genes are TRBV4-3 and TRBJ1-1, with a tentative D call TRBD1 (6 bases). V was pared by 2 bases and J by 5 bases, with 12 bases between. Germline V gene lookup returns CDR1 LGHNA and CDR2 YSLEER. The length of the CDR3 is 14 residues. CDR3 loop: CASSQLQGGTEAFF. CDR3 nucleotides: TGCGCCAGCAGCCAACTACAGGGAGGGACTGAAGCTTTCTTT.

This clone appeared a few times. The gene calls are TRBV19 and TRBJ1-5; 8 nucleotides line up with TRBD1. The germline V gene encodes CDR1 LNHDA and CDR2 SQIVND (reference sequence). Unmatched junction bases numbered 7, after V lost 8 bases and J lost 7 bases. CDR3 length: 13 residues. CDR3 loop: CASGQGEGQPQHF. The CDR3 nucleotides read TGTGCCAGTGGACAGGGAGAAGGACAGCCCCAGCATTTT. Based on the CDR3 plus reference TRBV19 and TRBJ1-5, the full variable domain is DGGITQSPKYLFRKEGQNVTLSCEQNLNHDAMYWYRQDPGQGLRLIYYSQIVNDFQKGDIAEGYSVSREKKESFPLTVTSAQKNPTAFYLCASGQGEGQPQHFGDGTRLSIL.

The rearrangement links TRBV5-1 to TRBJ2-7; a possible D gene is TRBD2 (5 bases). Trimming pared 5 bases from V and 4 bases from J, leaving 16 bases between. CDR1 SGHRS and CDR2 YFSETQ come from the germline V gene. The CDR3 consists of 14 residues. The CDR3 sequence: CASRDFGRTYEQYF. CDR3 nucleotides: TGCGCCAGCAGGGATTTTGGCAGGACTTACGAGCAGTACTTC. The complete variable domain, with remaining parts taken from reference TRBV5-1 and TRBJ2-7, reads KAGVTQTPRYLIKTRGQQVTLSCSPISGHRSVSWYQQTPGQGLQFLFEYFSETQRNKGNFPGRFSGRQFSNSRSEMNVSTLELGDSALYLCASRDFGRTYEQYFGPGTRLTVT.

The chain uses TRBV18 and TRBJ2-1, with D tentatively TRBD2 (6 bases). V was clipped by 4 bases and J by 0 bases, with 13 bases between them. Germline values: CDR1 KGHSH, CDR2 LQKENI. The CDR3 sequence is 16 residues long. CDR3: CASSRPGDNSYNEQFF. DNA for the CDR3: TGTGCCAGCTCACGACCGGGAGATAACTCCTACAATGAGCAGTTCTTC.

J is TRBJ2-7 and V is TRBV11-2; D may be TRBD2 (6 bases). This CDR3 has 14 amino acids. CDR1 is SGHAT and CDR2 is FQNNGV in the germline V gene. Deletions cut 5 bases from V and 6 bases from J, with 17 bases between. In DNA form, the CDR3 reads TGTGCCAGCAGCGCCCCCCGGGGGTGGGGCGAGCAGTACTTC. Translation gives CASSAPRGWGEQYF.

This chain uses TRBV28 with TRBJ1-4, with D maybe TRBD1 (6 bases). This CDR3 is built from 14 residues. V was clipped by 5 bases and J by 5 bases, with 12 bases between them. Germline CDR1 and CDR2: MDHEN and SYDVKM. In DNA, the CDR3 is TGTGCCAGCAGTAGGGAGGGGGGAAATGAAAAACTGTTTTTT. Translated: CASSREGGNEKLFF.

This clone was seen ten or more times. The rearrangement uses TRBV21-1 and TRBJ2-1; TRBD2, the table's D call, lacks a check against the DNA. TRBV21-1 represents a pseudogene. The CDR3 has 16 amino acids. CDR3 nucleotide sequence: TGTGCCAGCAGCAAAATCCGGGGTGTCTCCTACAATGAGCAGTTCTTC. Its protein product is CASSKIRGVSYNEQFF.

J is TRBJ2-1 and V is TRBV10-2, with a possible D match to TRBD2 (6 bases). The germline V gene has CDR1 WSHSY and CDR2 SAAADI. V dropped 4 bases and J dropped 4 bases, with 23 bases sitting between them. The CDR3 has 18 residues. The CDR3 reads CASSAGLARDWTYNEQFF. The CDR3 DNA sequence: TGCGCCAGCAGTGCAGGTTTGGCTAGGGACTGGACTTACAATGAGCAGTTCTTC.

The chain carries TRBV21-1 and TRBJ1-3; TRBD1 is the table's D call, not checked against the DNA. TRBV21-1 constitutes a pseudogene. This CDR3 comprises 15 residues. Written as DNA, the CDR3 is TGTGCCATCGGACAGGGGGGGTTTCGGAGTCTCACCATATATTTT. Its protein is CAIGQGGFRSLTIYF.

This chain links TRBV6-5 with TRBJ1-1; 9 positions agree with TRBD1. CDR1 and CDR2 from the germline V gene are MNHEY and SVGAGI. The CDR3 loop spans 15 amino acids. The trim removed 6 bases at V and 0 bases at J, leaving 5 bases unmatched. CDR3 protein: CASRQGASMNTEAFF. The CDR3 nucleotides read TGTGCCAGCAGACAGGGGGCATCAATGAACACTGAAGCTTTCTTT.